This TCR beta chain emerged from a study of CD8 T cells in ankylosing spondylitis. The CDR3 loop spans 13 amino acids. Looked up from germline, CDR1 is MNHNS and CDR2 is SASEGT. The germline V and J ends were trimmed by 6 bases and 5 bases, with 13 bases remaining between them. TCRdb re-analysed the 5' RACE reads in MiXCR, keeping a single row per CDR3 protein. The data contain tens of thousands of distinct CDR3 sequences, 6.2% of them singletons. Ten or more counts support this clonotype. Sequenced material: synovial fluid, either unsorted or a sorted T cell fraction (not recorded which). This TCR was sampled from a male donor with ankylosing spondylitis. The chain uses TRBV6-1 and TRBJ2-5, with D possibly matching TRBD2 (5 bases). The CDR3 DNA reads TGTGCCAGCAGCTCGGGGTTCCGGGAGACCCAGTACTTC. It codes for CASSSGFRETQYF.